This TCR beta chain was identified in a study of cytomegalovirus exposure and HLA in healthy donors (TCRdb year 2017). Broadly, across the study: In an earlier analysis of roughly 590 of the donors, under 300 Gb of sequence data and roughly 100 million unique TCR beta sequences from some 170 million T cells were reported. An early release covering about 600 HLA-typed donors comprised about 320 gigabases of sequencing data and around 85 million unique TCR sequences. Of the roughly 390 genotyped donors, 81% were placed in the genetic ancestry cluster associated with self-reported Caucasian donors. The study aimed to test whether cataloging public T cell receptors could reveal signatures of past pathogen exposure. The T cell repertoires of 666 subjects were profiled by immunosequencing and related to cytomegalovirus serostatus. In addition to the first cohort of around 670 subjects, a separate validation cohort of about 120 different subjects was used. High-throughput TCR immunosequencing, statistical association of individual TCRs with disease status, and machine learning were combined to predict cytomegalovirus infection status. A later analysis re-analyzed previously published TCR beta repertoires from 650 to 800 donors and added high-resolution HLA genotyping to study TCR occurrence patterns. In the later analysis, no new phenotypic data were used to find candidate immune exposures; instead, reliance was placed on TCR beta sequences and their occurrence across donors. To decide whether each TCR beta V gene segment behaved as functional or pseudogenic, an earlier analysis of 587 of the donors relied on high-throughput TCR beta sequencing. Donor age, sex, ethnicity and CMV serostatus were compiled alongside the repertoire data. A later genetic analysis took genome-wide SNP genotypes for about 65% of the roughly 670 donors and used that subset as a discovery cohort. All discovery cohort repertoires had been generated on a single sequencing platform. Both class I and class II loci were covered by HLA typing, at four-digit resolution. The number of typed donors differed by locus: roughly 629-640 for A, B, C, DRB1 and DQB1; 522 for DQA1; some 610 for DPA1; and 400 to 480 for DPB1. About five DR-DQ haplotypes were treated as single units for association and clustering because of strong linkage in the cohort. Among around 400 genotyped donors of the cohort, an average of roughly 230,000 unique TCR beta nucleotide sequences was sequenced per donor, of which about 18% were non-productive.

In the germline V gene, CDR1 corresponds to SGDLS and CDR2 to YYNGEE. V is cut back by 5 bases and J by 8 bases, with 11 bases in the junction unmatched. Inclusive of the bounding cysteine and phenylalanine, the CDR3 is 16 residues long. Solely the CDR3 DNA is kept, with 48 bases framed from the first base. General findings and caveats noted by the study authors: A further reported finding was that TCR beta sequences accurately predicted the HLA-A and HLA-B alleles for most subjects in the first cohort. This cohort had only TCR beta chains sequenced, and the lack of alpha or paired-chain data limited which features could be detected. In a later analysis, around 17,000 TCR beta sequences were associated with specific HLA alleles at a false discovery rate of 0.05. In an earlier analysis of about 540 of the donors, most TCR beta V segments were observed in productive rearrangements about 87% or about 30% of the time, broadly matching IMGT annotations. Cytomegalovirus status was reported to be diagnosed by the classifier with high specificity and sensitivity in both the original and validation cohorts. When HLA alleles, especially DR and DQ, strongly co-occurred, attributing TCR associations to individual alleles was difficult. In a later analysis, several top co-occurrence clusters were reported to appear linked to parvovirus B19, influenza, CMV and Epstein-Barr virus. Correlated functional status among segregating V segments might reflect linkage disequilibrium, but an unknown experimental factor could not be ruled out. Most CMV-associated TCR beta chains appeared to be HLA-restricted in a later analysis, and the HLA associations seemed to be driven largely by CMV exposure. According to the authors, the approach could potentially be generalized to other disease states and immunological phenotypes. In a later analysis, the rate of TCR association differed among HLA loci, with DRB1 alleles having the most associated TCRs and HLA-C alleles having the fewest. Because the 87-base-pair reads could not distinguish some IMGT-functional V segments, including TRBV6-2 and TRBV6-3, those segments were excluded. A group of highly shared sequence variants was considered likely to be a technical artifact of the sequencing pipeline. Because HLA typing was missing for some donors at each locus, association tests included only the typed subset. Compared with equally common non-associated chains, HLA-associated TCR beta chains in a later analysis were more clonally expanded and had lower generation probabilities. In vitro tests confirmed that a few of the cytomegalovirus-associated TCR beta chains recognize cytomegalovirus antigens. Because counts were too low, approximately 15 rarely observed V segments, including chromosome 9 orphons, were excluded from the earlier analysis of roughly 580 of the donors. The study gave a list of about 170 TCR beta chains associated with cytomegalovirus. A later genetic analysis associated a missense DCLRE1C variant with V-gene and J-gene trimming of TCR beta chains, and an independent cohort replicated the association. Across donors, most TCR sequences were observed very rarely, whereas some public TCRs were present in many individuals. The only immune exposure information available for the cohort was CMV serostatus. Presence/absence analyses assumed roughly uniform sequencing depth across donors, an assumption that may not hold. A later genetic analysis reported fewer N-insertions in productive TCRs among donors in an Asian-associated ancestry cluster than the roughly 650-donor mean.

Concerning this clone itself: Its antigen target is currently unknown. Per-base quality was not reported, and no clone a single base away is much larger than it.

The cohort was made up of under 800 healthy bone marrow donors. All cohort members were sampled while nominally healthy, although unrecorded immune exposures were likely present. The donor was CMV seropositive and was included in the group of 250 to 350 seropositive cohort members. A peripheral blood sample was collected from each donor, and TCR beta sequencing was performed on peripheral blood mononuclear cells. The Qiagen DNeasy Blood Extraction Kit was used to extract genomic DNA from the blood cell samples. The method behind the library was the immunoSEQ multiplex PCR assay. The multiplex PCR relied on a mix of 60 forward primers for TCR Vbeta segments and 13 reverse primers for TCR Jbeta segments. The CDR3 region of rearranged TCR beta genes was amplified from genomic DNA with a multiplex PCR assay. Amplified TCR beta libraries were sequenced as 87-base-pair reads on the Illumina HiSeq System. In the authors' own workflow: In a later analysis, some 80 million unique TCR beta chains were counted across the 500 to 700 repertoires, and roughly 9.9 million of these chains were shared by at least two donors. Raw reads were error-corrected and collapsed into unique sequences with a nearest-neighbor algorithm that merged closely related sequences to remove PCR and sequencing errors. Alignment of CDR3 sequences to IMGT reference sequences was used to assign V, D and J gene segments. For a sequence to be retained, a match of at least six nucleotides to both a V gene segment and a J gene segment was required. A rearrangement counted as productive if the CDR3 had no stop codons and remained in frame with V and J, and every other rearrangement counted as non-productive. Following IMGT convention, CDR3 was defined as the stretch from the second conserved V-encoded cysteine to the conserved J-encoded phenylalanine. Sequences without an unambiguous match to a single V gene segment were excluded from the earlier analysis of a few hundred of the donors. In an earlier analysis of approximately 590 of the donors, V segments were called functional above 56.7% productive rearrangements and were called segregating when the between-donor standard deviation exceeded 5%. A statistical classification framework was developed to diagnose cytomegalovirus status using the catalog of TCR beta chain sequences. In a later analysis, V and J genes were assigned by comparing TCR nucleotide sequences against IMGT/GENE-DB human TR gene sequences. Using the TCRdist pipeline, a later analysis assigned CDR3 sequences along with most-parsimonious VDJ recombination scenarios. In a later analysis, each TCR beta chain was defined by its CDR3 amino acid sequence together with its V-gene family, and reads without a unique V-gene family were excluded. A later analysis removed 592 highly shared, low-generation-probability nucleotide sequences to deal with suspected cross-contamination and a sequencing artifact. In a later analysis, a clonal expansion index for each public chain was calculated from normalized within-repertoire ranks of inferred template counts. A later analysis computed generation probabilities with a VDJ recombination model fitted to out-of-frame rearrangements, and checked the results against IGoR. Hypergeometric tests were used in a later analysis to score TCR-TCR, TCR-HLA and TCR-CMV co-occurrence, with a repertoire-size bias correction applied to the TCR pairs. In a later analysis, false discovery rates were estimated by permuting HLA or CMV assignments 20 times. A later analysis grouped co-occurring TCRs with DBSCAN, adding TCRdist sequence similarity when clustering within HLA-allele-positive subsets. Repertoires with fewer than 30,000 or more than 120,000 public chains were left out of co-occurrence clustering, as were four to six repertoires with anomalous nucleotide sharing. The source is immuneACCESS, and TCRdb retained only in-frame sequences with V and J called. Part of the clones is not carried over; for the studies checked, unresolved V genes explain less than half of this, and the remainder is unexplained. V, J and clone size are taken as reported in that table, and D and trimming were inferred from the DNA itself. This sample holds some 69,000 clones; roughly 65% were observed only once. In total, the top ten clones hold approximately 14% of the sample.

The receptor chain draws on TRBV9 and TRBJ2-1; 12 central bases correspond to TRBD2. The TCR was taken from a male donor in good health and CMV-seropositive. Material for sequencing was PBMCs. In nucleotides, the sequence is TGTGCCAGCAGTGGACACGGGACTAGCGGGCGGGATGAGCAGTTCTTC. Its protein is CASSGHGTSGRDEQFF.